Sequencing of this TCR beta chain was carried out in a study of T-cell memory formation after mild COVID-19. Study-level background: Among the donors, TCR clusters were largely specific to each donor. The study's findings and limits: The study found balanced CD4/CD8 in clones contracting day 15 to 85 and a CD4+ lean in later expanders. Cross-reactive memory appears to have joined, as suggested by some responding clones showing up in pre-infection memory.

TCR alpha and TCR beta cDNA libraries carrying sample barcodes and UMIs came from 5'RACE with constant-segment primers. Using its own MiXCR run on the 5' RACE reads, TCRdb lists one record per CDR3 protein. The table has about 55,000 distinct CDR3 sequences, 25% to 35% seen once. There are 11 residues in the CDR3. The germline gives CDR1 SEHNR, CDR2 FQNEAQ (reference sequence). Between the trimmed V and J ends, which lost 2 bases and 9 bases, there was a span of 5 bases. Worth noting for this clonotype: Its target is not known.

The TCR originated in a young man who had mild COVID-19 (a few samples of this study predate the infection). Cell type and time point are not known. This chain connects TRBV7-9 to TRBJ2-1; D is uncertain. Sequencing was done on a sample of PBMCs or a T cell subset sorted from them (not recorded which). CDR3 sequence reads: CASSLMSEQFF. CDR3 DNA sequence: TGTGCCAGCAGCTTAATGAGTGAGCAGTTCTTC.